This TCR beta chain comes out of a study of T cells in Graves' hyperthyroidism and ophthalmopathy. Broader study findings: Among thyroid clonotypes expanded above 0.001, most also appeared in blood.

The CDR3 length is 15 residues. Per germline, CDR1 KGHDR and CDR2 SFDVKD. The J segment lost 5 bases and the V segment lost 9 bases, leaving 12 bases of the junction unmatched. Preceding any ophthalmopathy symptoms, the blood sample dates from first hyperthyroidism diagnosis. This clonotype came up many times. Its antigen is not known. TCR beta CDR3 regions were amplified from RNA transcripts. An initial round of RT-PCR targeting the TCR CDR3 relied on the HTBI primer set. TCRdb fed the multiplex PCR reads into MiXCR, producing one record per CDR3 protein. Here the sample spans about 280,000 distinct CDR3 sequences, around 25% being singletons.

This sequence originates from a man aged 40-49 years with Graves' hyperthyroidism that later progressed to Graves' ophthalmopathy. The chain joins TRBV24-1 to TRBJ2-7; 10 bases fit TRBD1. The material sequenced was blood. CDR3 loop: CATGTRQGAHDEQYF. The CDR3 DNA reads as TGTGCCACCGGAACCAGACAGGGGGCCCACGACGAGCAGTACTTC.